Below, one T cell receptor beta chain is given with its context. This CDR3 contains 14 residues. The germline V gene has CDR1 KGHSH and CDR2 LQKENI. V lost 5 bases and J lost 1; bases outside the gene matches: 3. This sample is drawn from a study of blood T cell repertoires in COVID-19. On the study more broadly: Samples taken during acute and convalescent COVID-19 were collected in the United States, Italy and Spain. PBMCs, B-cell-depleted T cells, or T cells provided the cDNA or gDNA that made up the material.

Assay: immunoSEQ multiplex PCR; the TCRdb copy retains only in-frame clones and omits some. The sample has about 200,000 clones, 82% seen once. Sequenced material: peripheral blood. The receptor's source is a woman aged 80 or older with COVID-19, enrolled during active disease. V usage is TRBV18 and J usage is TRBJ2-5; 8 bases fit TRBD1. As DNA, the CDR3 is TGTGCCAGCTCAAGCAGGGGGCTCCAAGAGACCCAGTACTTC. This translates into CASSSRGLQETQYF.